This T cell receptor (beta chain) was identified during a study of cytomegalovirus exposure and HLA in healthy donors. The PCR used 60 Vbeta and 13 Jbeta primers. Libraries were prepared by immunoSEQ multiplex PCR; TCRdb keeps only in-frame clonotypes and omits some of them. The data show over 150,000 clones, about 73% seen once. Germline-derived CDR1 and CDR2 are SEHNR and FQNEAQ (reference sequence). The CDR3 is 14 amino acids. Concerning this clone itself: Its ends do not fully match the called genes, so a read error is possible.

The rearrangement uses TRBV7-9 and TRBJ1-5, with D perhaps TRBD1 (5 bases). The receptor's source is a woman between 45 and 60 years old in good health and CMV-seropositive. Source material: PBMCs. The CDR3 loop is CSSSPDSINQPQHF. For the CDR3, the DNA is TGTTCCAGCAGTCCAGACAGTATCAATCAGCCCCAGCATTTT.